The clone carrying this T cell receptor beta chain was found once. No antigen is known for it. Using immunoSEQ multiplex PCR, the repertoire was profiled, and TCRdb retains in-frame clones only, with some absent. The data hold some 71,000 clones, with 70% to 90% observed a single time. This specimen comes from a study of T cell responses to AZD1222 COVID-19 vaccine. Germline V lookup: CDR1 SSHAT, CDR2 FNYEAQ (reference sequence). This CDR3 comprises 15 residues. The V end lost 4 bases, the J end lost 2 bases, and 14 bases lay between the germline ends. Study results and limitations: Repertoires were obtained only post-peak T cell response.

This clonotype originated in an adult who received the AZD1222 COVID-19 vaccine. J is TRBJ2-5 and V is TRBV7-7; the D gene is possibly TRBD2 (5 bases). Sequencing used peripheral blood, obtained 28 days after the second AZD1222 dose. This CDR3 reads CASSSSYGEQETQYF. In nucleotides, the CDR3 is TGTGCCAGCAGCTCATCGTATGGGGAGCAAGAGACCCAGTACTTC.